This passage covers 21 T cell receptor beta chains from one sample sequenced in a study of T cells expressing NK-cell markers. TCRdb re-called the 5' RACE reads and catalogs CDR3 proteins one per entry, DNA excluded. This table lists approximately 550,000 distinct CDR3 sequences. The sequencing sample was made of blood T cells: a sorted CD56 or NKG2C T cell subset, CD4+ or CD8+ T cells, or bulk PBMC T cells (not recorded which). These receptors originate from a man aged 18 to 35 in good health.

The chain is built from TRBV12-3 or TRBV12-4 and TRBJ1-1. This CDR3 has 13 residues. This chain's CDR3 is CASTLIRSTEAFF.

The chain uses TRBV20-1 and TRBJ2-5; TCRdb names TRBD2, which stays unverified in the absence of DNA. This CDR3 comprises 16 residues. Germline V gene sequence: CDR1 DFQATT, CDR2 SNEGSKA (reference sequence). CDR3 sequence: CSAAEASGRALETQYF.

The rearrangement links TRBV6-1 to TRBJ2-1; TCRdb indicates TRBD1, and absent DNA this call remains unverified. The germline V gene encodes CDR1 MNHNS and CDR2 SASEGT. The CDR3 is 13 residues long. CDR3 sequence reads: CATSLQGYNEQFF.

The chain recombines TRBV4-2 with TRBJ2-7; TCRdb names TRBD2, which stays unverified in the absence of DNA. Germline CDR1 and CDR2: LGHNA and YNFKEQ. The length of the CDR3 is 16 residues. This chain's CDR3 is CASSQDQAGGPYEQYF.

The chain links TRBV7-9 to TRBJ2-7. This CDR3 has 15 amino acids. The germline V gene has CDR1 SEHNR and CDR2 FQNEAQ (reference sequence). The CDR3 loop reads CASSLDRVNPYEQYF.

V and J are TRBV3-1 and TRBJ1-6; the TCRdb call, TRBD1, lacks DNA for checking. CDR1 LGHDT and CDR2 YNNKEL come from the germline V gene (reference sequence). CDR3 length: 15 residues. The CDR3 loop is CASSQKRGSLSPLHF.

The chain couples TRBV28 to TRBJ2-3. This CDR3 has 11 residues. Germline V gene lookup returns CDR1 MDHEN and CDR2 SYDVKM. The CDR3 spells CASGRGDTQYF.

The chain has TRBV29-1 and TRBJ2-1. The CDR3 is made up of 13 amino acids. Germline-derived CDR1 and CDR2 are SQVTM and ANQGSEA. This chain's CDR3 is CSSGIDPWNEQFF.

This chain links TRBV5-1 with TRBJ2-2; lacking DNA, the TRBD1 call made by TCRdb goes unchecked. Germline assignment: CDR1 SGHRS and CDR2 YFSETQ. CDR3 length: 16 amino acids. The CDR3 protein is CASSLEVRAVTGELFF.

The V and J genes are TRBV7-3 and TRBJ2-1; TCRdb designates TRBD2, a call that cannot be tested without DNA. Per germline, CDR1 SGHTA and CDR2 FQGTGA. CDR3 length: 13 amino acids. The CDR3 reads CASSLDYNNEQFF.

The chain joins TRBV12-3 or TRBV12-4 to TRBJ2-1; TCRdb selects TRBD1, and the lack of DNA leaves this call unchecked. The CDR3 is 12 residues long. The CDR3 loop reads CASSSGSYEQFF.

V is TRBV7-6 and J is TRBJ1-1; the D gene TCRdb calls, TRBD1, cannot be checked with no DNA. Germline V gene lookup returns CDR1 SGHVS and CDR2 FNYEAQ. The length of the CDR3 is 15 residues. The CDR3 spells CASSVGQEMNTEAFF.

The J gene is TRBJ2-3, the V gene TRBV4-3. The CDR3 totals 13 residues. Germline V CDR1 and CDR2: LGHNA, YSLEER. CDR3 sequence reads: CASSQANTDTQYF.

The CDR3 is CASSHLQGKGTDTQYF. The genes are TRBV3-1 and TRBJ2-3; lacking DNA, the TRBD1 call made by TCRdb goes unchecked. The germline gives CDR1 LGHDT, CDR2 YNNKEL (reference sequence). The CDR3 spans 16 residues.

The chain's CDR3 is CAISTGGNTEAFF. The chain couples TRBV10-3 to TRBJ1-1; TCRdb indicates TRBD1, and absent DNA this call remains unverified. Germline V gene data show CDR1 as ENHRY and CDR2 as SYGVKD. This CDR3 is built from 13 residues.

CDR3 sequence reads: CASSLDGFGEQFF. The chain uses TRBV5-1 and TRBJ2-1. The CDR3 runs to 13 residues. CDR1 is SGHRS, CDR2 YFSETQ, per germline. Supplemented by reference TRBV5-1 and TRBJ2-1, the full variable domain reads KAGVTQTPRYLIKTRGQQVTLSCSPISGHRSVSWYQQTPGQGLQFLFEYFSETQRNKGNFPGRFSGRQFSNSRSEMNVSTLELGDSALYLCASSLDGFGEQFFGPGTRLTVL.

The chain joins TRBV10-3 to TRBJ2-7; TCRdb's assignment of TRBD2 cannot be checked, as there is no DNA. This CDR3 comprises 14 residues. Germline values: CDR1 ENHRY, CDR2 SYGVKD. The CDR3 is CAISRLAGGGEQYF.

This sequence joins TRBV20-1 and TRBJ2-3; no DNA is available, so the TRBD2 call from TCRdb remains unchecked. This CDR3 spans 15 amino acids. The germline gives CDR1 DFQATT, CDR2 SNEGSKA (reference sequence). The CDR3 sequence is CSAMPLAEGVDTQYF.

This chain joins TRBV6-4 and TRBJ2-3; TCRdb indicates TRBD2, and absent DNA this call remains unverified. Germline values: CDR1 MRHNA, CDR2 SNTAGT. The CDR3 totals 16 residues. The chain's CDR3 is CASSALAGGSTDTQYF.

The rearrangement joins TRBV7-9 to TRBJ2-7; TCRdb picks TRBD1, but there is no DNA to check that call. The CDR3 totals 15 residues. Germline V CDR1 and CDR2: SEHNR, FQNEAQ (reference sequence). The CDR3 reads CASSINSGGGYEQYF.

The chain couples TRBV11-2 to TRBJ2-7; the D call of TRBD2 rests on TCRdb alone, since no DNA is present to check it. The CDR3 runs to 17 residues. Germline V gives CDR1 SGHAT, CDR2 FQNNGV. The CDR3 region is CASSSRVAGVSSYEQYF.